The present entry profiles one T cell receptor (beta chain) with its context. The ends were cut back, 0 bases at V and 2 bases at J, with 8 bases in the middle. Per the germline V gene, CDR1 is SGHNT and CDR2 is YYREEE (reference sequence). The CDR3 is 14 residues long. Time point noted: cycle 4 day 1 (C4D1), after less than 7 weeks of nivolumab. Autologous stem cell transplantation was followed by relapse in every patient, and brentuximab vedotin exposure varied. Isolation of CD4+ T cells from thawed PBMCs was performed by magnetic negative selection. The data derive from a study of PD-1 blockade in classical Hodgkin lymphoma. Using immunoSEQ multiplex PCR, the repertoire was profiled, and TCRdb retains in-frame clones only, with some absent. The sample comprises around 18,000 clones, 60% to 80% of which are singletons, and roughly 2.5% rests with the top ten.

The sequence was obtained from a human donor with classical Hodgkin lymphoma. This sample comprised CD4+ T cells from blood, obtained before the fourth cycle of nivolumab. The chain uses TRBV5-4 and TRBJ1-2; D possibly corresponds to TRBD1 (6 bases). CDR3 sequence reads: CASSLDRANYGYTF. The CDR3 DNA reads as TGTGCCAGCAGCTTGGACAGGGCGAACTATGGCTACACCTTC.